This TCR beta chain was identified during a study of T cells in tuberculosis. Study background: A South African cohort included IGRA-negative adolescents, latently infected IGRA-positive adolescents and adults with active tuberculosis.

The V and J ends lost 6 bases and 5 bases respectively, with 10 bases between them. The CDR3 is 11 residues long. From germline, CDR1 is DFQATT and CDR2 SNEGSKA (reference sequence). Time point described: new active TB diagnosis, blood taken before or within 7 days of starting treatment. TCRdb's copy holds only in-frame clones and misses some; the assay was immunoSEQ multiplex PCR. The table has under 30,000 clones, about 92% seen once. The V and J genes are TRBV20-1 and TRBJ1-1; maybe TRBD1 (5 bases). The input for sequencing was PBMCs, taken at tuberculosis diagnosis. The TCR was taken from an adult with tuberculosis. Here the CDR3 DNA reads TGCAGTGCCCTCCGGGGGACTGAAGCTTTCTTT. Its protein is CSALRGTEAFF.